This T cell receptor (beta chain) stems from a study of blood T cell repertoires in COVID-19. Study at large: Samples representing acute and convalescent COVID-19 were sourced from the United States, Italy and Spain. Nucleic acid was either cDNA or gDNA, and it came from T cells, B-cell-depleted T cells, or PBMCs.

Methods used by the authors: From reference gene primer amplification, estimates of nucleated cell counts were derived. Repertoires were generated with immunoSEQ multiplex PCR, while TCRdb's copy carries only in-frame clones and drops some. The V and J calls and clone size come from that table; D and trimming were worked out from the DNA. The table lists 150,000 to 200,000 clones, around 87% of them singletons, with around 2.5% in the top ten. The CDR3 runs 15 residues. V trimming: 5 bases; J trimming: 2 bases; junction bases outside the gene matches: 6. The sample was peripheral blood. V is TRBV23-1 and J is TRBJ2-3; 8 bases are a match to TRBD1. TRBV23-1 is designated an ORF whose function remains uncertain. The sequence was collected from a man aged 40-50 years with active or convalescent COVID-19. The CDR3 DNA sequence: TGCGCCAGCAGTGAACGACAGGGGCACACAGATACGCAGTATTTT. It translates to CASSERQGHTDTQYF.